The T cell receptor beta chain under discussion was sequenced for a study of control samples from healthy donors and cancer patients. Germline V gene lookup returns CDR1 MGHRA and CDR2 YSYEKL. This CDR3 region has 17 residues. Trimming cost V 0 bases and J 4 bases, with 15 bases left between them. Using immunoSEQ multiplex PCR, the repertoire was profiled, and TCRdb retains in-frame clones only, with some absent. The data show 100,000 or so clones, 80% to 90% seen once. The sequencing sample was made of blood. The chain employs TRBV4-1 and TRBJ1-4, with D possibly being TRBD1 (5 bases). The TCR originated in a man aged 30 to 45 in good health. CDR3 coding DNA: TGCGCCAGCAGCCAAGATCTTTCGAGGACATATAATGAAAAACTGTTTTTT. Its protein product is CASSQDLSRTYNEKLFF.